This T cell receptor beta chain is from a study of technical replicates of blood from several donors (dated by TCRdb to about 2017). The junction carries 2 bases between V and J, which are trimmed by 3 bases and 0 bases respectively. As encoded in the germline V gene (reference sequence), CDR1 is WNHNN while CDR2 is SYGVQD. Spanning cysteine to phenylalanine, the CDR3 consists of 13 amino acids. Only the CDR3 DNA is retained, 39 bases long and in frame from the first base. Receptors were amplified or captured by the immunoSEQ multiplex PCR assay. TCRdb's version of the immuneACCESS table is confined to in-frame rearrangements and falls short of the full clone set. An unresolved V gene accounts for under half of the shortfall where checked; the remainder is of unknown origin. Across this sample there are 75,000 to 90,000 clones, with approximately 95% seen only once. The biggest ten clones account for less than 0.35% of the sample.

As to this clone: No cognate antigen has been identified for it. Nothing much larger sits one base from this clone, and base qualities are not available.

The sequence is built from TRBV10-1 and TRBJ2-2; the D gene assignment is ambiguous. The source material was T cells isolated from PBMCs. This receptor was obtained from a human donor in good health. The CDR3 region: CASSDTNTGELFF. The sequence in DNA is TGCGCCAGCAGTGACACGAACACCGGGGAGCTGTTTTTT.